This T cell receptor (beta chain) was sequenced for a study of T-cell reconstitution after alpha-beta-depleted transplantation in children. Germline V gene sequence: CDR1 MNHEY, CDR2 SVGAGI. This CDR3 has 17 residues. With V trimmed by 0 bases and J by 2 bases, 1 base remained unmatched. Unique molecular identifiers featured in how the TCRbeta library was prepared. Via MiXCR, TCRdb re-called the PCR reads, giving one row per CDR3 protein. The data hold approximately 300,000 distinct CDR3 sequences, with approximately 10% observed a single time. This sequence originates from a male patient aged 2-9 years who had a stem cell transplant for chronic granulomatous disease, so the T cells may come from the graft donor. The chain carries TRBV6-5 and TRBJ2-6; 10 positions agree with TRBD1. The source was peripheral blood, collected 180 days after TCRalphabeta/CD19-depleted stem cell transplant. The CDR3 sequence is CASSYSTGGAGANVLTF. Written as DNA, the CDR3 is TGTGCCAGCAGTTACTCGACAGGGGGCGCTGGGGCCAACGTCCTGACTTTC.